The 5 T cell receptor beta chains below all came from one sample that was sequenced in a study of blood T cell repertoires in COVID-19. The assay was immunoSEQ multiplex PCR, and TCRdb's table has in-frame clones only and misses some. The table has some 270,000 clones, approximately 88% seen once. The sample was PBMCs or T cells enriched from blood (not recorded which). These receptors were obtained from a woman in her forties who had been exposed to COVID-19.

This clone was found a few times. The gene calls are TRBV19 and TRBJ2-1, with a possible D match to TRBD2 (5 bases). Trimming cost V 3 bases and J 3 bases, with 18 bases left between them. Germline values: CDR1 LNHDA, CDR2 SQIVND (reference sequence). This CDR3 is built from 17 residues. The CDR3 DNA is TGTGCCAGTAGTATTCCTCGGGGTGGGTTCGACTACAATGAGCAGTTCTTC. Translated, it gives CASSIPRGGFDYNEQFF.

Here the CDR3 DNA reads TGTGCCAGCAGTTTACAAATCTCTGGAAACACCATATATTTT. Amino acids: CASSLQISGNTIYF. The chain carries TRBV28 and TRBJ1-3; the D is unclear. The CDR3 has 14 residues. CDR1 MDHEN and CDR2 SYDVKM come from the germline V gene. V was pared by 2 bases and J by 0 bases, with 5 bases between.

The V gene is TRBV27, the J gene TRBJ1-1; no definite D call. Germline CDR1 reads MNHEY; CDR2 reads SMNVEV (reference sequence). The CDR3 contains 14 residues. V lost 3 bases, J lost 4 bases, and 12 bases lay in between. The CDR3 spells CASSFYGSGTEAFF. The DNA of the CDR3 is TGTGCCAGCAGTTTTTATGGCTCAGGCACTGAAGCTTTCTTT.

This clone appeared once. The chain couples TRBV4-3 to TRBJ1-1; D is possibly TRBD1 (5 bases). CDR1 and CDR2 from the germline V gene are LGHNA and YSLEER. V was pared by 0 bases and J by 1 base, with 15 bases between. There are 17 residues in the CDR3. CDR3 residues: CASSQDGAGDPNTEAFF. CDR3 DNA sequence: TGCGCCAGCAGCCAAGATGGGGCAGGAGATCCGAACACTGAAGCTTTCTTT.

This sequence joins TRBV4-3 and TRBJ2-1; TRBD2 matches 9 bases. The germline gives CDR1 LGHNA, CDR2 YSLEER. The V and J ends lost 0 bases and 2 bases, in that order; junction bases with no gene match: 8. This CDR3 spans 18 amino acids. CDR3 in DNA: TGCGCCAGCAGCCAAGAGGCTAGCGGGATCCGGACCTACAATGAGCAGTTCTTC. Protein sequence: CASSQEASGIRTYNEQFF.